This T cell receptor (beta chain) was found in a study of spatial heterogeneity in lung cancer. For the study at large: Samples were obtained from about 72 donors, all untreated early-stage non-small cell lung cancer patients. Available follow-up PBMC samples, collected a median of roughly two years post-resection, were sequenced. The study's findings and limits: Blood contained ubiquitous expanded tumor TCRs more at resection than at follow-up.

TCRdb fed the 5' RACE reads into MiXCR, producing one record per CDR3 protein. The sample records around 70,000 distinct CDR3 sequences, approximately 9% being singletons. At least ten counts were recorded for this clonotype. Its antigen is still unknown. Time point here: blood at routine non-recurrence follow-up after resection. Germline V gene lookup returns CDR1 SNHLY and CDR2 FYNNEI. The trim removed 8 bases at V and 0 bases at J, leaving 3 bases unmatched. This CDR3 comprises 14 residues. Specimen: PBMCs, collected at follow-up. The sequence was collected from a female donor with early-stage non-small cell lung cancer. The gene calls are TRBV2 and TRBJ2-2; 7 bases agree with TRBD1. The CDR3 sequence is CASDRDANTGELFF. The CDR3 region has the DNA TGTGCCAGCGACAGGGACGCGAACACCGGGGAGCTGTTTTTT.